This entry lists 20 T cell receptor beta chains sequenced from one sample in a study of beta chain features in type 1 diabetes. General study results and limits: In every one of the four CD4+ subsets, TCRB CDR3s were moderately but significantly shorter in Type 1 diabetes patients.

Their specific antigens are unknown. The isolated RNA, all of it, was reverse transcribed, so expressed TCRB transcripts were what got sequenced. TCRdb keeps only in-frame clones here, not all; method: immunoSEQ multiplex PCR. This table has about 370,000 clones, around 10% appearing once. The specimen was central memory CD4+ T cells from blood. The receptor source for this set is a young man with type 1 diabetes.

A word on this clone: The sample has other DNA sequences that encode this CDR3 too. The rearrangement uses TRBV5-1 and TRBJ1-1; D remains ambiguous. The CDR3 totals 13 residues. V lost 0 bases and J lost 3, with 6 bases in between. Germline CDR1 reads SGHRS; CDR2 reads YFSETQ. CDR3 nucleotide sequence: TGCGCCAGCAGCTTGGACGGAGACACTGAAGCTTTCTTT. Residues: CASSLDGDTEAFF.

V gene TRBV9 combines with J gene TRBJ2-5; perhaps TRBD2 as D (5 bases). The CDR3 length is 14 residues. Germline V gene sequence: CDR1 SGDLS, CDR2 YYNGEE. V was pared by 0 bases and J by 7 bases, with 13 bases between. The CDR3 region is CASSVVDLGRTQYF. CDR3 coding DNA: TGTGCCAGCAGCGTAGTCGACTTGGGGAGGACCCAGTACTTC.

The table lists this clone with a few counts. The chain employs TRBV6-5 and TRBJ2-7; D ambiguous. Trimming cost V 0 bases and J 2 bases, with 11 bases left between them. Germline values: CDR1 MNHEY, CDR2 SVGAGI. This CDR3 region has 15 residues. CDR3 amino acids: CASSYSRSSPYEQYF. The CDR3 DNA is TGTGCCAGCAGTTACTCGAGAAGCTCCCCCTACGAGCAGTACTTC.

This clone appeared a few times. This sequence joins TRBV7-9 and TRBJ2-1; 10 bases line up with TRBD2. Germline values: CDR1 SEHNR, CDR2 FQNEAQ (reference sequence). After removal of 5 bases from V and 9 bases from J, the junction contained 10 bases not matched to a gene. The CDR3 loop spans 15 amino acids. Here the CDR3 DNA reads TGTGCCAGCAGCCCCCGACTAGCGGGTTATGGTGAGCAGTTCTTC. It is translated as CASSPRLAGYGEQFF.

The rearrangement uses TRBV25-1 and TRBJ2-7, with D perhaps matching TRBD2 (6 bases). With 6 bases removed from V and 0 bases from J, the gap between germline ends came to 15 bases. This CDR3 comprises 15 residues. Germline V CDR1 and CDR2: MGHDK, SYGVNS. The DNA of the CDR3 is TGTGCCAGCAGCGTTACGGGAGCTCCCTCCTACGAGCAGTACTTC. Translated: CASSVTGAPSYEQYF.

On this clone itself: One end of the junction fails to match germline, which may point to a read error. This chain connects TRBV5-1 to TRBJ2-3, with 8 bases identical to TRBD2. The CDR3 is 14 amino acids. CDR1 and CDR2 (germline): SGHRS, YFSETQ. The CDR3 protein is CASSFGTRTDTQYF. The CDR3 bases are TGTGCCAGCAGCTTCGGGACTAGAACGGATACGCAGTATTTT.

This clone was counted ten times or more. This chain links TRBV7-2 with TRBJ1-1; 10 bases match TRBD1. The CDR3 is made up of 15 amino acids. From germline, CDR1 is SGHTA and CDR2 FQGNSA. The V segment lost 5 bases and the J segment 5 bases; nucleotides outside the gene matches: 8. CDR3 bases: TGTGCCAGCAGCCAGACGGGACAGGGGAGGACTGAAGCTTTCTTT. Its translation is CASSQTGQGRTEAFF.

The chain uses TRBV5-4 and TRBJ2-7; no firm D call. Germline V gene data show CDR1 as SGHNT and CDR2 as YYREEE (reference sequence). V dropped 0 bases and J dropped 5 bases, with 15 bases sitting between them. The length of the CDR3 is 15 residues. CDR3 nucleotides: TGTGCCAGCAGCTTGGAACCGGGTTATATCCACGAGCAGTACTTC. Residues: CASSLEPGYIHEQYF.

CDR3 sequence: CASSWNFPASGANVLTF. The CDR3 DNA sequence: TGTGCCAGCAGCTGGAATTTCCCCGCCTCTGGGGCCAACGTCCTGACTTTC. The V call is TRBV13, the J call TRBJ2-6; no definite D call. The CDR3 is made up of 17 amino acids. The V end was cut by 4 bases, the J end by 0 bases, with 13 bases between. The germline V gene encodes CDR1 PRHDT and CDR2 FYEKMQ (reference sequence).

The sample holds one count of this clone. A clone one base away is much larger, so this may be a read error. V gene TRBV7-8 combines with J gene TRBJ2-5, with 14 bases fitting TRBD2. The J call may be mistaken, given a closer DNA end match to TRBJ2-7. Per germline, CDR1 SGHVS and CDR2 FQNEAQ. The CDR3 consists of 15 residues. CDR3 nucleotide sequence: TGTGCCAGCAGCAAGACTAGCGGGAGGGGTTACGAGCAGTACTTC. This gives the protein CASSKTSGRGYEQYF.

This clone was observed at least ten times. This chain joins TRBV7-9 and TRBJ2-6; no definite D call. Trimming took off 8 bases at V and 0 bases at J, with 8 bases between the two ends. The CDR3 is made up of 14 amino acids. Germline assignment: CDR1 SEHNR and CDR2 FQNEAQ (reference sequence). The CDR3 region has the DNA TGTGCCAGCGCTCGTAACTCTGGGGCCAACGTCCTGACTTTC. It encodes CASARNSGANVLTF. Full variable domain (outside the CDR3, taken from reference TRBV7-9 and TRBJ2-6): DTGVSQNPRHKITKRGQNVTFRCDPISEHNRLYWYRQTLGQGPEFLTYFQNEAQLEKSRLLSDRFSAERPKGSFSTLEIQRTEQGDSAMYLCASARNSGANVLTFGAGSRLTVL.

This clone showed up just a few times. The chain couples TRBV7-9 to TRBJ1-2; no clear D. From germline, CDR1 is SEHNR and CDR2 FQNEAQ (reference sequence). The CDR3 is 12 residues long. The V end lost 5 bases, the J end lost 8 bases, and 12 bases lay between the germline ends. The DNA for the CDR3 is TGTGCCAGCAGCCCGACGGGCGTGGGCTACACCTTC. It codes for CASSPTGVGYTF.

The J gene is TRBJ2-7, the V gene TRBV6-5, with TRBD2 matching over 15 bases. Germline lookup yields CDR1 MNHEY and CDR2 SVGAGI. The CDR3 spans 15 residues. The J segment lost 6 bases and the V segment lost 2 bases, leaving 2 bases of the junction unmatched. CDR3 DNA: TGTGCCAGCAGTTACGTGGGACTAGCGGGAGGCGAGCAGTACTTC. Its protein is CASSYVGLAGGEQYF.

This clone was seen only a few times. V and J are TRBV5-1 and TRBJ2-5; the match to TRBD2 covers 13 bases. V dropped 4 bases and J dropped 2; count of bases not matched to a gene: 8. In germline, CDR1 is SGHRS, CDR2 YFSETQ. The CDR3 loop spans 17 amino acids. The CDR3 DNA sequence: TGCGCCAGCAGCCCAGGGACTAGCGGGACGCTACAAGAGACCCAGTACTTC. This translates into CASSPGTSGTLQETQYF.

V usage is TRBV7-2 and J usage is TRBJ2-1; TRBD1 agrees at 8 bases. With 5 bases clipped from V and 4 bases from J, the junction kept 7 bases outside the gene matches. Looked up from germline, CDR1 is SGHTA and CDR2 is FQGNSA. This CDR3 is 15 amino acids long. The DNA of the CDR3 is TGTGCCAGCAGCCCTGTCAGGGGGCGATACAATGAGCAGTTCTTC. It yields the protein CASSPVRGRYNEQFF.

This clone appeared many times. The V gene is TRBV4-3, the J gene TRBJ1-2, with a weak D call TRBD1 (6 bases). Germline CDR1 reads LGHNA; CDR2 reads YSLEER. V was pared by 8 bases and J by 2 bases, with 15 bases between. This CDR3 is built from 14 residues. The CDR3: CASGYRTENYGYTF. The CDR3 nucleotides read TGCGCCAGCGGTTATCGGACAGAGAACTATGGCTACACCTTC.

About this clone itself: Other nucleotide sequences from this sample produce the same CDR3. The chain carries TRBV4-3 and TRBJ2-7, with D unclear. The CDR3 extends over 13 amino acids. V was pared by 0 bases and J by 7 bases, with 10 bases between. Germline lookup yields CDR1 LGHNA and CDR2 YSLEER. CDR3 sequence reads: CASSQDLATEQYF. CDR3 in DNA: TGCGCCAGCAGCCAAGATCTCGCGACAGAGCAGTACTTC.

The chain employs TRBV7-2 and TRBJ2-6; D call uncertain. V gave up 4 bases and J gave up 2 bases, with 9 bases separating them. This CDR3 is 15 amino acids long. Germline V gives CDR1 SGHTA, CDR2 FQGNSA. The CDR3 bases are TGTGCCAGCAGCTCCTATGACCCTGGGGCCAACGTCCTGACTTTC. Its protein is CASSSYDPGANVLTF. Using reference TRBV7-2 and TRBJ2-6 for the parts outside the CDR3, the full variable domain is GAGVSQSPSNKVTEKGKDVELRCDPISGHTALYWYRQSLGQGLEFLIYFQGNSAPDKSGLPSDRFSAERTGGSVSTLTIQRTQQEDSAVYLCASSSYDPGANVLTFGAGSRLTVL.

This clone was observed a few times. One end of the junction fails to match germline, which may point to a read error. The CDR3 nucleotides are TGTGCCAGCAGTTCCCCTCGTAGGGGGCTTCAGGTCTTC. Its protein is CASSSPRRGLQVF. The chain combines TRBV28 with TRBJ2-1, with 7 bases fitting TRBD1. Germline V lookup: CDR1 MDHEN, CDR2 SYDVKM. This CDR3 has 13 amino acids. Drawing the rest from reference TRBV28 and TRBJ2-1, the complete variable domain is DVKVTQSSRYLVKRTGEKVFLECVQDMDHENMFWYRQDPGLGLRLIYFSYDVKMKEKGDIPEGYSVSREKKERFSLILESASTNQTSMYLCASSSPRRGLQVFGPGTRLTVL.

The genes are TRBV19 and TRBJ1-5; TRBD1 aligns across 8 bases. CDR3 length: 15 residues. The J segment lost 3 bases and the V segment lost 3 bases, leaving 4 bases of the junction unmatched. Germline values: CDR1 LNHDA, CDR2 SQIVND (reference sequence). The CDR3 DNA is TGTGCCAGTAGTATTGGACAGGGCCACAATCAGCCCCAGCATTTT. Protein product: CASSIGQGHNQPQHF.